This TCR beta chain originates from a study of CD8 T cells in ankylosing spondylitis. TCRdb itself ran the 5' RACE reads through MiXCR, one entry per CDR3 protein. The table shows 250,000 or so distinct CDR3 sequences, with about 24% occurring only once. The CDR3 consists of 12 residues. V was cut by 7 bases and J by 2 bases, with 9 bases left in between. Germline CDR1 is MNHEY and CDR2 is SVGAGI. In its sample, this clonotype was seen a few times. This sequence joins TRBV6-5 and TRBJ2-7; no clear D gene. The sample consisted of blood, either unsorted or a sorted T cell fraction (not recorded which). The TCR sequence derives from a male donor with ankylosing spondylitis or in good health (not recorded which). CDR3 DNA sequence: TGTGCCAGCATGGGCAGGCCCTACGAGCAGTACTTC. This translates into CASMGRPYEQYF.